A single sample is the source of the 19 T cell receptor beta chains below, sequenced in a study of blood T cell repertoires in COVID-19. Generated by immunoSEQ multiplex PCR, the TCRdb table keeps only in-frame clones and is missing some. The sample yields 400,000 to 500,000 clones, roughly 85% seen once. Sample: peripheral blood. The receptors originated from a woman in her 30s with active or convalescent COVID-19.

The chain couples TRBV3-1 (or the pseudogene TRBV3-2) to TRBJ2-2; 8 bases fit TRBD1. CDR1 and CDR2 from the germline V gene are LGHDT and YNNKEL (reference sequence). The CDR3 has 16 residues. V lost 4 bases, J lost 2 bases, and 6 bases stayed unmatched. The chain's CDR3 is CASSPDRGRNTGELFF. The CDR3 DNA is TGTGCCAGCAGCCCAGACAGGGGCCGTAACACCGGGGAGCTGTTTTTT.

The genes are TRBV7-2 and TRBJ1-3; D might be TRBD1 (5 bases). The germline V and J ends were trimmed by 1 base and 0 bases, with 10 bases remaining between them. The CDR3 contains 16 residues. CDR1 is SGHTA, CDR2 FQGNSA, per germline. CDR3 protein: CASSLGAGFSGNTIYF. CDR3 nucleotide sequence: TGTGCCAGCAGCTTAGGAGCAGGGTTCTCTGGAAACACCATATATTTT.

This chain uses TRBV27 with TRBJ1-1; tentative D call: TRBD1 (6 bases). The germline gives CDR1 MNHEY, CDR2 SMNVEV (reference sequence). The CDR3 spans 16 residues. Trimming left V 2 bases short and J 1 base short, with 14 bases between. Here the CDR3 reads CASSLSTGGPNTEAFF. CDR3 bases: TGTGCCAGCAGTTTAAGTACGGGGGGCCCGAACACTGAAGCTTTCTTT.

Regarding this clone: This same CDR3 is encoded by further DNA sequences in the sample. V gene TRBV27 combines with J gene TRBJ1-1; 7 positions agree with TRBD1. This CDR3 spans 16 amino acids. Germline CDR1 MNHEY, CDR2 SMNVEV (reference sequence). The V segment lost 2 bases and the J segment 0 bases; nucleotides outside the gene matches: 6. The DNA of the CDR3 is TGTGCCAGCAGTTTACGGACAGGACCTATGAACACTGAAGCTTTCTTT. It codes for CASSLRTGPMNTEAFF.

V usage is TRBV5-1 and J usage is TRBJ1-1, with D possibly being TRBD1 (6 bases). The germline CDR1 and CDR2 sequences are SGHRS and YFSETQ. V lost 0 bases and J 6 bases, leaving 12 bases between the germline ends. The CDR3 is 14 residues long. CDR3 in DNA: TGCGCCAGCAGCTTGGGAAGGGGGGGTGCTGAAGCTTTCTTT. This translates into CASSLGRGGAEAFF.

The CDR3 coding sequence is TGCGCCAGCAGCCAAGATCAGGGGGCAAGTAATCAGCCCCAGCATTTT. It yields the protein CASSQDQGASNQPQHF. This sequence joins TRBV4-1 and TRBJ1-5; 8 bases line up with TRBD1. The CDR3 has 16 amino acids. The junction had 5 bases not matched to a gene; V was cut back by 0 bases and J by 4 bases. Per germline, CDR1 MGHRA and CDR2 YSYEKL.

The CDR3 loop is CASSSGGPNTEAFF. The CDR3 DNA sequence: TGTGCCAGCAGTTCAGGGGGACCGAACACTGAAGCTTTCTTT. This rearrangement joins TRBV6-6 to TRBJ1-1, with 7 bases lining up with TRBD1. Trimming cost V 4 bases and J 1 base; bases outside gene matches: 3. This CDR3 spans 14 amino acids. Germline lookup yields CDR1 MNHNY and CDR2 SVGAGI (reference sequence).

The sample holds a few counts of this clone. The chain carries TRBV6-1 and TRBJ1-2, with D possibly TRBD1 on 5 matching bases. Per the germline V gene, CDR1 is MNHNS and CDR2 is SASEGT. V lost 3 bases, J lost 7 bases, and 12 bases lay in between. The CDR3 consists of 13 residues. In DNA, the CDR3 is TGTGCCAGCAGTGATTGGCAGGGCGTTGGCTACACCTTC. Its protein is CASSDWQGVGYTF.

This clone has only one observation. The genes are TRBV12-3 or TRBV12-4 and TRBJ1-1; TRBD1 is a possible D gene (6 bases). Trimming took 6 bases from V and 7 from J, leaving 12 bases between them. The CDR3 runs 12 residues. The CDR3 here is CASSWTEGEAFF. The CDR3 DNA reads as TGTGCCAGCAGCTGGACAGAGGGTGAAGCTTTCTTT.

The V call is TRBV12-3 or TRBV12-4, the J call TRBJ1-5, with a tentative D call TRBD1 (6 bases). This CDR3 spans 12 amino acids. V was pared by 5 bases and J by 5 bases, with 7 bases between. CDR3 DNA: TGTGCCAGCAGTCCAGGGGATCAGCCCCAGCATTTT. Protein: CASSPGDQPQHF.

This clone was counted a single time. The rearrangement joins TRBV4-1 to TRBJ2-2, with a weak D call TRBD2 (5 bases). This CDR3 has 16 residues. V was cut by 4 bases and J by 0 bases, with 12 bases left in between. CDR1 and CDR2 from the germline V gene are MGHRA and YSYEKL. The CDR3 spells CASSPGLVANTGELFF. In nucleotides, the CDR3 is TGCGCCAGCAGCCCAGGACTCGTCGCGAACACCGGGGAGCTGTTTTTT.

The rearrangement uses TRBV3-1 (or the pseudogene TRBV3-2) and TRBJ1-1; possible D gene TRBD1, 6 bases. Germline V gene data show CDR1 as LGHDT and CDR2 as YNNKEL (reference sequence). Between the trimmed V and J ends, which lost 2 bases and 5 bases, there was a span of 9 bases. This CDR3 has 13 amino acids. The CDR3 DNA sequence: TGTGCCAGCAGCCAAATAGACAGGACTGAAGCTTTCTTT. Translated: CASSQIDRTEAFF.

The chain has TRBV6-5 and TRBJ1-4; D ambiguous. The CDR3 totals 13 residues. With 7 bases removed from V and 12 bases from J, the gap between germline ends came to 18 bases. Germline CDR1 and CDR2: MNHEY and SVGAGI. The CDR3 nucleotides read TGTGCCAGCACCGAGGGTTCTCCGGACGAACTGTTTTTT. It encodes CASTEGSPDELFF.

The table lists this clone with a few counts. The V call is TRBV6-1, the J call TRBJ1-2; unclear D gene. V lost 2 bases, J lost 8 bases, and 9 bases lay in between. The CDR3 runs to 12 residues. The germline V gene has CDR1 MNHNS and CDR2 SASEGT. Here the CDR3 DNA reads TGTGCCAGCAGTGAAACGGTGGTCGGCTACACCTTC. Amino acid sequence: CASSETVVGYTF.

The V and J genes are TRBV13 and TRBJ2-7, with 8 bases matching TRBD1. V lost 5 bases to trimming and J lost 1 base; unmatched junction nucleotides: 4. Germline assignment: CDR1 PRHDT and CDR2 FYEKMQ (reference sequence). The CDR3 is made up of 14 amino acids. CDR3 DNA: TGTGCCAGCAGCCCCAGGACAGGGTCCTACGAGCAGTACTTC. Translation: CASSPRTGSYEQYF.

This chain links TRBV29-1 with TRBJ2-3; 7 bases line up with TRBD1. This CDR3 comprises 12 residues. The junction had 4 bases not matched to a gene; V was cut back by 6 bases and J by 4 bases. Germline V CDR1 and CDR2: SQVTM, ANQGSEA. CDR3 in amino acids: CSVGTGADTQYF. The CDR3 DNA is TGCAGCGTGGGTACAGGGGCAGATACGCAGTATTTT.

The CDR3: CASSFSQSGSDTQYF. The CDR3 DNA is TGTGCCAGCAGCTTCTCCCAGAGCGGGTCAGATACGCAGTATTTT. The chain carries TRBV7-2 and TRBJ2-3; the D gene is possibly TRBD2 (6 bases). Per germline, CDR1 SGHTA and CDR2 FQGNSA. This CDR3 is built from 15 residues. Trimming shortened V by 3 bases and J by 4 bases, and 14 bases separated the two germline ends.

The gene calls are TRBV6-5 and TRBJ2-7; perhaps TRBD1 as D (6 bases). The germline V gene has CDR1 MNHEY and CDR2 SVGAGI. Trimming left V 7 bases short and J 0 bases short, with 13 bases between. The CDR3 length is 14 residues. CDR3 in DNA: TGTGCCAGCACCCCGACAGGAAGCTCCTACGAGCAGTACTTC. The encoded protein is CASTPTGSSYEQYF.

The chain joins TRBV9 to TRBJ2-7; 9 nucleotides align to TRBD1. Looked up from germline, CDR1 is SGDLS and CDR2 is YYNGEE. The CDR3 extends over 16 amino acids. Trimming took 4 bases from V and 5 from J; bases not matched to a gene: 13. The CDR3 coding sequence is TGTGCCAGCAGCTTCAGTGGACAGGGGTCGGTTGACGAGCAGTACTTC. Its translation: CASSFSGQGSVDEQYF.